Shown below are 17 T cell receptor beta chains from a single sample sequenced in a study of T cells in localized non-small cell lung cancer. Only in-frame clones appear in the TCRdb table, and some are missing; sequencing was by immunoSEQ multiplex PCR. The data show some 53,000 clones, 70% to 90% seen once. The specimen comprised peripheral blood, sampled before any cancer treatment. Receptor source: a male donor aged 60 or over with stage III squamous cell lung carcinoma.

The gene calls are TRBV7-8 and TRBJ2-3; D is unresolved. The CDR3 contains 14 residues. V shed 2 bases and J shed 0 bases, with 6 bases lying between them. Germline V CDR1 and CDR2: SGHVS, FQNEAQ. The CDR3 loop is CASSLYVSTDTQYF. The CDR3 DNA is TGTGCCAGCAGCTTATACGTAAGCACAGATACGCAGTATTTT.

The rearrangement uses TRBV6-1 and TRBJ2-1, with 11 positions matching TRBD2. J was trimmed by 8 bases and V by 4 bases; bases with no gene match: 13. Germline CDR1 is MNHNS and CDR2 is SASEGT. This CDR3 spans 17 amino acids. The CDR3 coding sequence is TGTGCCAGCAGTGTTAGCCTTAGCGGGAGGGCCCTCGATGAGCAGTTCTTC. Its translation: CASSVSLSGRALDEQFF.

This chain connects TRBV11-3 to TRBJ2-1, with TRBD2 matching 14 bases. The germline V gene encodes CDR1 SGHNT and CDR2 YENEEA. Losses at the gene ends were 5 bases for V and 8 bases for J; bases not matched to a gene: 8. This CDR3 comprises 16 residues. The CDR3 DNA reads as TGTGCCAGCAGCCCGGGACTAGCGGGAGAACTTGATGAGCAGTTCTTC. Translated, it gives CASSPGLAGELDEQFF.

The gene calls are TRBV5-4 and TRBJ2-7, with 8 positions matching TRBD2. Trimming cost V 4 bases and J 7 bases; bases outside gene matches: 13. The germline gives CDR1 SGHNT, CDR2 YYREEE (reference sequence). CDR3 length: 15 amino acids. Here the CDR3 DNA reads TGTGCCAGCAGCGGCTCGGGAAGCGGGGGAACAGAGCAGTACTTC. Its protein is CASSGSGSGGTEQYF.

The rearrangement links TRBV30 to TRBJ1-3; D possibly corresponds to TRBD1 (5 bases). Germline V lookup: CDR1 GTSNPN, CDR2 SVGIG (reference sequence). Trimming pared 3 bases from V and 3 bases from J, leaving 15 bases between. CDR3 length: 15 residues. As DNA, the CDR3 is TGTGCCTGGAGCCCCCGCAGGGCCTTTGGAAACACCATATATTTT. It yields the protein CAWSPRRAFGNTIYF.

V usage is TRBV15 and J usage is TRBJ2-7; 9 nucleotides agree with TRBD2. CDR3 length: 17 residues. J lost 0 bases, V lost 0 bases, and 6 bases had no gene match. Germline V lookup: CDR1 LNHNV, CDR2 YYDKDF (reference sequence). CDR3 coding DNA: TGTGCCACCAGCAGAGATCAAGTAGCGGGGGCCTCCTACGAGCAGTACTTC. Translating it yields CATSRDQVAGASYEQYF.

V is TRBV5-4 and J is TRBJ1-1; TRBD1 matches 10 bases. The CDR3 is made up of 15 amino acids. After removal of 4 bases from V and 5 bases from J, the junction contained 8 bases not matched to a gene. The V gene's germline CDR1 is SGHNT and CDR2 YYREEE (reference sequence). CDR3 sequence: CASSARDRGGTEAFF. As DNA, the CDR3 is TGTGCCAGCAGCGCCCGGGACAGGGGCGGAACTGAAGCTTTCTTT.

The rearrangement links TRBV5-1 to TRBJ2-5; no clear D. V gave up 0 bases and J gave up 3 bases, with 9 bases separating them. The germline V gene encodes CDR1 SGHRS and CDR2 YFSETQ. The CDR3 has 14 amino acids. CDR3 region: CASSLVSGEETQYF. In DNA form, the CDR3 reads TGCGCCAGCAGCTTGGTATCAGGAGAAGAGACCCAGTACTTC.

The chain uses TRBV2 and TRBJ1-5, with D perhaps matching TRBD1 (6 bases). The germline V gene has CDR1 SNHLY and CDR2 FYNNEI. There are 15 residues in the CDR3. The ends were cut back, 4 bases at V and 0 bases at J, with 10 bases in the middle. The CDR3 loop is CASSARGNSNQPQHF. CDR3 coding DNA: TGTGCCAGCAGTGCGAGGGGGAATAGCAATCAGCCCCAGCATTTT.

The chain combines TRBV2 with TRBJ2-5; TRBD1 matches at 7 bases. Trimming cost V 6 bases and J 5 bases; bases outside gene matches: 15. The CDR3 is made up of 16 amino acids. Germline values: CDR1 SNHLY, CDR2 FYNNEI. The DNA for the CDR3 is TGTGCCAGCAGAGAACTAGGGGGCCTAGTAGGGGAGACCCAGTACTTC. It codes for CASRELGGLVGETQYF.

The chain is built from TRBV5-1 and TRBJ2-5; D is unclear. The CDR3 runs 13 residues. The V gene lost 0 bases and the J gene lost 1 base, with 4 bases spanning the gap. Germline CDR1 and CDR2: SGHRS and YFSETQ. DNA of the CDR3: TGCGCCAGCAGCTTGGGGTTCCAAGAGACCCAGTACTTC. It translates to CASSLGFQETQYF. The whole variable domain, filled in from reference TRBV5-1 and TRBJ2-5, reads KAGVTQTPRYLIKTRGQQVTLSCSPISGHRSVSWYQQTPGQGLQFLFEYFSETQRNKGNFPGRFSGRQFSNSRSEMNVSTLELGDSALYLCASSLGFQETQYFGPGTRLLVL.

The V call is TRBV7-6, the J call TRBJ2-1, with D possibly TRBD2 on 6 matching bases. This CDR3 spans 15 amino acids. Trimming removed 1 base from V and 2 bases from J, with 9 bases in between. Germline lookup yields CDR1 SGHVS and CDR2 FNYEAQ. CDR3 protein: CASSLGGTPYNEQFF. DNA of the CDR3: TGTGCCAGCAGCTTAGGGGGGACTCCCTACAATGAGCAGTTCTTC. The entire variable domain, with the rest obtained from reference TRBV7-6 and TRBJ2-1, is as follows: GAGVSQSPRYKVTKRGQDVALRCDPISGHVSLYWYRQALGQGPEFLTYFNYEAQQDKSGLPNDRFSAERPEGSISTLTIQRTEQRDSAMYRCASSLGGTPYNEQFFGPGTRLTVL.

The CDR3 DNA is TGTGCCAGCAGTCCTGACAGAACTAGCACAGATACGCAGTATTTT. It translates to CASSPDRTSTDTQYF. The chain employs TRBV6-4 and TRBJ2-3; the D gene is possibly TRBD1 (5 bases). Germline V lookup: CDR1 MRHNA, CDR2 SNTAGT. The CDR3 is 15 amino acids. The V end lost 5 bases, the J end lost 0 bases, and 12 bases lay between the germline ends.

The V and J genes are TRBV9 and TRBJ2-2; 8 nucleotides agree with TRBD2. The V and J ends lost 3 bases and 3 bases, in that order; junction bases with no gene match: 10. Germline CDR1 SGDLS, CDR2 YYNGEE. This CDR3 region has 17 residues. CDR3 in DNA: TGTGCCAGCAGCGCGGGAGTTTGGCGGGGGGACACCGGGGAGCTGTTTTTT. Translated: CASSAGVWRGDTGELFF.

The chain is built from TRBV5-6 and TRBJ1-1; D gene unclear. The CDR3 has 16 residues. Trimming pared 4 bases from V and 0 bases from J, leaving 16 bases between. Germline V gene data show CDR1 as SGHDT and CDR2 as YYEEEE. CDR3 region: CASSMLELRMNTEAFF. The CDR3 DNA sequence: TGTGCCAGCAGCATGCTTGAATTGCGCATGAACACTGAAGCTTTCTTT.

This chain connects TRBV4-1 to TRBJ1-2, with 7 bases matching TRBD1. Germline V gives CDR1 MGHRA, CDR2 YSYEKL. J lost 4 bases, V lost 1 base, and 3 bases had no gene match. This CDR3 is 14 amino acids long. In DNA, the CDR3 is TGCGCCAGCAGCCAAGGCGGGACAGCCTATGGCTACACCTTC. Amino acid sequence: CASSQGGTAYGYTF.

This CDR3 reads CASSLDTGGTDTQYF. The CDR3 nucleotides read TGCGCCAGCAGCTTGGATACCGGGGGCACAGATACGCAGTATTTT. The chain employs TRBV5-1 and TRBJ2-3, with D possibly TRBD2 on 5 matching bases. The V end lost 0 bases, the J end lost 1 base, and 9 bases lay between the germline ends. The CDR3 spans 15 residues. CDR1 is SGHRS and CDR2 is YFSETQ in the germline V gene.